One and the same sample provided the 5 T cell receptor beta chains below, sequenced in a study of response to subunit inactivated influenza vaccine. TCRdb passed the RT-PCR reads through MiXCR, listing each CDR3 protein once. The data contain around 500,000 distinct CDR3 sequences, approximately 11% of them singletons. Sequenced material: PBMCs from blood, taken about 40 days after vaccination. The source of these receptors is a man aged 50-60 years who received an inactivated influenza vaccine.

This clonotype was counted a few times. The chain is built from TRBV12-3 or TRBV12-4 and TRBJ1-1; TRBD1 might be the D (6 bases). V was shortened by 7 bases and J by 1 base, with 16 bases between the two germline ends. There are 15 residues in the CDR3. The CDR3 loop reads CASTITGHRNTEAFF. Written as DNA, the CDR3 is TGTGCCAGCACCATAACGGGACACCGGAACACTGAAGCTTTCTTT.

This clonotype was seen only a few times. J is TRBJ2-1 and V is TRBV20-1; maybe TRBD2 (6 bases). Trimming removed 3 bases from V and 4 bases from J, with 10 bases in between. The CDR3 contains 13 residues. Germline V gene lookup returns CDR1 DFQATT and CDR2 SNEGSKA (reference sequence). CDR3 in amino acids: CSASGGGYNEQFF. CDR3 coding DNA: TGCAGTGCTAGCGGGGGTGGGTACAATGAGCAGTTCTTC.

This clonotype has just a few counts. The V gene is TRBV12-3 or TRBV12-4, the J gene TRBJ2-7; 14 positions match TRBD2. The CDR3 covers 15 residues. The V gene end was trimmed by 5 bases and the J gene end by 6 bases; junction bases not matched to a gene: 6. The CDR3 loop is CASSPGTSGSLEQYF. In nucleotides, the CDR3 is TGTGCCAGCAGTCCAGGGACTAGCGGGAGTCTCGAGCAGTACTTC.

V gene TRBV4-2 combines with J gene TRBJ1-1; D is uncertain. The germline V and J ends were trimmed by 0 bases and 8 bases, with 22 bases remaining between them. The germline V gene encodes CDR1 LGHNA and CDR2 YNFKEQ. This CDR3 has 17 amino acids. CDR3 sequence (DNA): TGTGCCAGCAGCCAAGATGGACCGGCAGGTAGCATCCTGGAAGCTTTCTTT. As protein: CASSQDGPAGSILEAFF.

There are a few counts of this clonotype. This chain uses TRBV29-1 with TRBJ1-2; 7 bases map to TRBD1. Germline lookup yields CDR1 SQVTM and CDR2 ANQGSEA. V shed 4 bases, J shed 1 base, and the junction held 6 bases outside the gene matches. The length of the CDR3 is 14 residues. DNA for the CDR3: TGCAGCGTTGCAGCGGGACAGCATAACTATGGCTACACCTTC. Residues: CSVAAGQHNYGYTF.